This T cell receptor (beta chain) was profiled in a study of response to subunit inactivated influenza vaccine. Notes on the study in general: Authors suggested seasonal influenza vaccinations each recruit few new T cells.

This clonotype was observed a few times. Its antigen is not identified. In TCRdb, the RT-PCR reads were re-called with MiXCR into one record per CDR3 protein. The profile shows around 520,000 distinct CDR3 sequences, 12% of them singletons. Per germline, CDR1 SGHDN and CDR2 FVKESK. The CDR3 has 14 residues. The ends were cut back, 2 bases at V and 3 bases at J, with 7 bases in the middle. Sequencing was performed on PBMCs from blood, taken on the day of vaccination. The chain has TRBV14 and TRBJ2-2, with TRBD1 as a possible D gene (6 bases). The receptor's source is a man in his fifties who received an inactivated influenza vaccine. CDR3 protein: CASSQRQDTGELFF. CDR3 nucleotide sequence: TGTGCCAGCAGCCAACGACAGGACACCGGGGAGCTGTTTTTT. Using reference TRBV14 and TRBJ2-2 for the parts outside the CDR3, the full variable domain is EAGVTQFPSHSVIEKGQTVTLRCDPISGHDNLYWYRRVMGKEIKFLLHFVKESKQDESGMPNNRFLAERTGGTYSTLKVQPAELEDSGVYFCASSQRQDTGELFFGEGSRLTVL.